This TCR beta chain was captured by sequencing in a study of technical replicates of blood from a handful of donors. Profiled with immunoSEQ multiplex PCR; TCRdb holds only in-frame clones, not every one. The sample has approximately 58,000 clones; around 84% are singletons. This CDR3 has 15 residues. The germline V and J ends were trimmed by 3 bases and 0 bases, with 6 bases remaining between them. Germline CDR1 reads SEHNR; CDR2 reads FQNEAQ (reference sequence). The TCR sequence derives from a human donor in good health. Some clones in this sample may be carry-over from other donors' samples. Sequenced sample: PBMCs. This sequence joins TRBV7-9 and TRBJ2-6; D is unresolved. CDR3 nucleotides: TGTGCCAGCAGCTTCACAGTCTCTGGGGCCAACGTCCTGACTTTC. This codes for CASSFTVSGANVLTF.